Listed here are 10 T cell receptor beta chains from one sample, sequenced in a study of T cells in Graves' hyperthyroidism and ophthalmopathy. What was amplified from RNA transcripts were TCR beta CDR3 regions. Initially, a first-round RT-PCR of the TCR CDR3 employed the HTBI primer set. TCRdb analysed the multiplex PCR reads with MiXCR anew, one entry per CDR3 protein. The sample shows 450,000 to 600,000 distinct CDR3 sequences, 12% to 15% of them seen only once. The material sequenced was blood. The receptors were sampled from a woman in her thirties or forties with Graves' hyperthyroidism.

A few counts support this clonotype. This chain connects TRBV19 to TRBJ2-6; 10 bases agree with TRBD2. Trimming took 5 bases from V and 0 from J; bases not matched to a gene: 4. Germline loops: CDR1 LNHDA, CDR2 SQIVND (reference sequence). There are 17 residues in the CDR3. DNA for the CDR3: TGTGCCAGTAGTCCTGCTAGCGGGGGCTCTGGGGCCAACGTCCTGACTTTC. Translated, it gives CASSPASGGSGANVLTF.

This clonotype was detected only a few times. The chain recombines TRBV19 with TRBJ2-3; D assignment may be TRBD1 or TRBD2 (6 bases each). Germline CDR1 and CDR2: LNHDA and SQIVND (reference sequence). Trimming removed 6 bases from V and 1 base from J, with 11 bases in between. CDR3 length: 14 amino acids. CDR3 in DNA: TGTGCCAGTAGGAGGGGGGCCGGCACAGATACGCAGTATTTT. Its translation: CASRRGAGTDTQYF. The variable domain in full, completed from reference TRBV19 and TRBJ2-3, reads DGGITQSPKYLFRKEGQNVTLSCEQNLNHDAMYWYRQDPGQGLRLIYYSQIVNDFQKGDIAEGYSVSREKKESFPLTVTSAQKNPTAFYLCASRRGAGTDTQYFGPGTRLTVL.

This clonotype was found many times. The chain carries TRBV11-2 and TRBJ2-7, with 9 nucleotides matching TRBD2. J lost 4 bases, V lost 2 bases, and 12 bases had no gene match. The V gene's germline CDR1 is SGHAT and CDR2 FQNNGV. This CDR3 is built from 17 residues. Here the CDR3 reads CASSLRPGISGSYEQYF. As DNA, the CDR3 is TGTGCCAGCAGCTTACGCCCTGGGATTAGCGGGAGTTACGAGCAGTACTTC.

This chain uses TRBV11-3 with TRBJ2-7; 7 bases line up with TRBD1. Germline CDR1 and CDR2: SGHNT and YENEEA. Trimming took 6 bases from V and 3 from J; bases not matched to a gene: 8. This CDR3 is 14 amino acids long. As DNA, the CDR3 is TGTGCCAGCAGTTTTGCCGCAGGGGGCTACGAGCAGTACTTC. It translates to CASSFAAGGYEQYF.

This chain connects TRBV30 to TRBJ2-7; 8 bases agree with TRBD1. The V gene's germline CDR1 is GTSNPN and CDR2 SVGIG (reference sequence). The CDR3 extends over 14 amino acids. The ends lost 6 bases at V and 2 bases at J; junction bases unmatched: 9. Written as DNA, the CDR3 is TGTGCCTGCCTCATTACAGGGGGGCCCTACGAGCAGTACTTC. Translating it yields CACLITGGPYEQYF.

This clonotype was seen at least ten times. The chain carries TRBV7-9 and TRBJ2-1, with 8 bases identical to TRBD2. This CDR3 has 15 amino acids. The V segment lost 6 bases and the J segment 0 bases; nucleotides outside the gene matches: 4. CDR1 is SEHNR and CDR2 is FQNEAQ in the germline V gene (reference sequence). CDR3 in amino acids: CASSREGSSYNEQFF. As DNA, the CDR3 is TGTGCCAGCAGTCGGGAGGGCAGCTCCTACAATGAGCAGTTCTTC.

V usage is TRBV13 and J usage is TRBJ1-4, with TRBD1 matching over 12 bases. The CDR3 length is 18 residues. Germline V lookup: CDR1 PRHDT, CDR2 FYEKMQ (reference sequence). The ends lost 5 bases at V and 8 bases at J; junction bases unmatched: 15. The CDR3 DNA sequence: TGTGCCAGCAGCCAGAAGACGGGACAGGGGGCCAATAGGGAAAAACTGTTTTTT. Translation gives CASSQKTGQGANREKLFF. The full variable domain, its missing parts supplied by reference TRBV13 and TRBJ1-4, is AAGVIQSPRHLIKEKRETATLKCYPIPRHDTVYWYQQGPGQDPQFLISFYEKMQSDKGSIPDRFSAQQFSDYHSELNMSSLELGDSALYFCASSQKTGQGANREKLFFGSGTQLSVL.

There are a few counts of this clonotype. The chain joins TRBV11-2 to TRBJ1-1; D is ambiguous. The germline V and J ends were trimmed by 0 bases and 5 bases, with 7 bases remaining between them. The CDR3 has 13 residues. In germline, CDR1 is SGHAT, CDR2 FQNNGV. The CDR3 DNA sequence: TGTGCCAGCAGCTTAGACCGGAGGACTGAAGCTTTCTTT. This gives the protein CASSLDRRTEAFF.

There are many counts of this clonotype. This chain links TRBV20-1 with TRBJ2-1; D ambiguous. Trimming shortened V by 0 bases and J by 2 bases, and 14 bases separated the two germline ends. Germline V gives CDR1 DFQATT, CDR2 SNEGSKA (reference sequence). CDR3 length equals 16 residues. CDR3 amino acids: CSARDPESVTYNEQFF. The CDR3 DNA sequence: TGCAGTGCTAGAGATCCCGAGAGCGTAACCTACAATGAGCAGTTCTTC.

There are many counts of this clonotype. The chain recombines TRBV7-9 with TRBJ2-1; D perhaps matches TRBD1 (6 bases). Germline lookup yields CDR1 SEHNR and CDR2 FQNEAQ (reference sequence). CDR3 length equals 16 residues. V dropped 3 bases and J dropped 5 bases, with 17 bases sitting between them. The CDR3 nucleotides read TGTGCCAGCAGCTTGAGTCGGACAGAATTTGACAATGAGCAGTTCTTC. It codes for CASSLSRTEFDNEQFF.